Here is one T cell receptor (beta chain) with its context. This CDR3 has 13 residues. V lost 3 bases to trimming and J lost 4 bases; unmatched junction nucleotides: 2. In the study's own analysis: How many nucleated cells were present was estimated from reference gene primer amplification. Profiled with immunoSEQ multiplex PCR; TCRdb holds only in-frame clones, not every one. That table is the source of V, J and clone size, and D and trimming were worked out from the DNA. The sample lists about 240,000 clones, 75% to 85% occurring once. The data were obtained in a study of blood T cell repertoires in COVID-19. Study-wide context: T cells, B-cell-depleted T cells, or PBMCs supplied cDNA or gDNA.

This rearrangement joins TRBV12-3 or TRBV12-4 to TRBJ2-7; 8 bases are shared with TRBD1. Sample: peripheral blood. The TCR originated in a woman aged 60-75 years with active or convalescent COVID-19. The CDR3 here is CASSFGQGYEQYF. For the CDR3, the DNA is TGTGCCAGCAGTTTTGGACAGGGTTACGAGCAGTACTTC.